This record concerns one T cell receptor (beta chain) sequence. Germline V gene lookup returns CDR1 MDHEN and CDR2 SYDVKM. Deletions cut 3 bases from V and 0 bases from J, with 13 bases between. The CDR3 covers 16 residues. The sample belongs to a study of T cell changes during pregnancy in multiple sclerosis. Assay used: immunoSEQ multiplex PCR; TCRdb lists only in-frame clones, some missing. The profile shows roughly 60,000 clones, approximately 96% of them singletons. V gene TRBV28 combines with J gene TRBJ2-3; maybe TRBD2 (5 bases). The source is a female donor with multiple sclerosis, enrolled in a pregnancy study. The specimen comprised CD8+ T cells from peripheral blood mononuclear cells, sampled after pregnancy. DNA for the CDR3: TGTGCCAGCAGTTTGAGGATACTAGGGAGCACAGATACGCAGTATTTT. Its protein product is CASSLRILGSTDTQYF. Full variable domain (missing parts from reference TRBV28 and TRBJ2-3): DVKVTQSSRYLVKRTGEKVFLECVQDMDHENMFWYRQDPGLGLRLIYFSYDVKMKEKGDIPEGYSVSREKKERFSLILESASTNQTSMYLCASSLRILGSTDTQYFGPGTRLTVL.